The sequence of this T cell receptor beta chain was determined in a study of blood T cell repertoires in COVID-19. Study summary: The United States, Italy and Spain provided the acute and convalescent COVID-19 samples. T cells, B-cell-depleted T cells, or PBMCs supplied cDNA or gDNA.

In the authors' methods: Reference gene primer amplification yielded estimated nucleated cell counts. Using immunoSEQ multiplex PCR, the repertoire was profiled, and TCRdb retains in-frame clones only, with some absent. V and J calls and clone size are as listed in that table; D and trimming were resolved from the DNA. Of a few hundred thousand clones in the sample, 90% were seen once. This CDR3 contains 13 residues. V was shortened by 5 bases and J by 4 bases, with 12 bases between the two germline ends. Looked up from germline, CDR1 is SGHDT and CDR2 is YYEEEE. Seattle's enrolled individuals joined amid active infection and were then monitored longitudinally.

This sequence joins TRBV5-6 and TRBJ1-1, with D possibly matching TRBD1 (6 bases). This clonotype was sampled from a woman between 40 and 55 years old with COVID-19, enrolled during active disease. The sample consisted of peripheral blood. The CDR3 DNA follows: TGTGCCAGCAGGATACAGGGTAGCACTGAAGCTTTCTTT. This gives the protein CASRIQGSTEAFF.